Each of the 9 T cell receptor beta chains below was sequenced from the same sample in a study of molecular identifiers for immune sequencing clone quantification. TCRdb re-called the PCR reads with MiXCR, one entry per CDR3 protein. The sample lists about 320,000 distinct CDR3 sequences, roughly a quarter occurring once. Sequences were obtained from naive CD8+ T cells from blood, with Jurkat cell RNA spiked in. Subset given: FACS-sorted CD8+CD4-CCR7+CD45RA+ naive T cells. The receptor set was obtained from a human donor in good health. Some libraries in this study had Jurkat cell RNA spiked in.

Turning to this clonotype: One base away lies a much larger clone, so this may be a sequencing read error. The CDR3 is CASSALDGGAFF. The CDR3 DNA sequence: TGCGCCAGCAGCGCCCTGGACGGCGGAGCTTTCTTT. V is TRBV5-1 and J is TRBJ1-1; D gene uncertain. The germline CDR1 and CDR2 sequences are SGHRS and YFSETQ. The germline V and J ends were trimmed by 4 bases and 10 bases, with 14 bases remaining between them. CDR3 length equals 12 residues.

This clonotype was counted a few times. The chain couples TRBV27 to TRBJ1-2, with a possible D match to TRBD1 (5 bases). The CDR3 totals 18 residues. Between the trimmed V and J ends, which lost 3 bases and 3 bases, there was a span of 23 bases. The V gene's germline CDR1 is MNHEY and CDR2 SMNVEV (reference sequence). This CDR3 is CASSLVPPLGVSDYGYTF. The DNA of the CDR3 is TGTGCCAGCAGTTTGGTTCCTCCGCTGGGGGTTAGTGACTATGGCTACACCTTC.

The chain has TRBV4-1 and TRBJ2-7; D is ambiguous. V lost 3 bases, J lost 3 bases, and 9 bases lay in between. From germline, CDR1 is MGHRA and CDR2 YSYEKL. This CDR3 region has 13 residues. The CDR3, as DNA: TGCGCCAGCAGCCAGGGAACGTTCTACGAGCAGTACTTC. The encoded protein is CASSQGTFYEQYF.

This chain uses TRBV4-3 with TRBJ2-7; D is uncertain. This CDR3 is built from 14 residues. The germline V and J ends were trimmed by 0 bases and 3 bases, with 9 bases remaining between them. Germline-derived CDR1 and CDR2 are LGHNA and YSLEER. In nucleotides, the CDR3 is TGCGCCAGCAGCCAAGACAAGGGTTACTACGAGCAGTACTTC. Protein: CASSQDKGYYEQYF.

Notes on this clonotype: Likely a read error: the CDR3 ends without its conserved phenylalanine or tryptophan. It is unclear where the CDR3 begins or ends on the DNA, so no DNA is shown, and the CDR3 is as TCRdb lists it. The rearrangement joins TRBV7-9 to TRBJ1-1. A total of 14 residues make up the CDR3, ends included. Germline CDR1 and CDR2: SEHNR and FQNEAQ (reference sequence). This chain's CDR3 is CASSPPDFQTMGFS.

The chain joins TRBV4-3 to TRBJ1-1; D gene ambiguous. Germline values: CDR1 LGHNA, CDR2 YSLEER. CDR3 length equals 14 residues. The ends were cut back, 4 bases at V and 2 bases at J, with 11 bases in the middle. The CDR3 spells CASSRRSQNTEAFF. The CDR3 region has the DNA TGCGCCAGCAGCCGCCGTTCCCAAAACACTGAAGCTTTCTTT.

The rearrangement uses TRBV7-9 and TRBJ1-2, with 11 nucleotides matching TRBD1. CDR1 is SEHNR and CDR2 is FQNEAQ in the germline V gene (reference sequence). Trimming took 8 bases from V and 4 from J; bases not matched to a gene: 9. The CDR3 consists of 15 residues. Here the CDR3 reads CASSQDRGLGYGYTF. In DNA form, the CDR3 reads TGTGCCAGCTCCCAGGACAGGGGGCTTGGCTATGGCTACACCTTC.

With regard to this clonotype: This CDR3 is missing its conserved last phenylalanine or tryptophan, likely due to a read error. The rearrangement uses TRBV4-2 and TRBJ1-1; D unclear. CDR3 length: 15 amino acids. V lost 1 base to trimming and J lost 0 bases, with 9 bases between them. The germline V gene has CDR1 LGHNA and CDR2 YNFKEQ. DNA of the CDR3: TGTGCCAGCAGCCAAGTATTTCAGATGAACACTGAAGCTTTCTAT. This encodes CASSQVFQMNTEAFY.

Note on this clonotype: A much larger clone differs by one base, so this may be a read error. This chain joins TRBV5-1 and TRBJ1-5; D gene uncertain. Germline assignment: CDR1 SGHRS and CDR2 YFSETQ. The germline V and J ends were trimmed by 0 bases and 7 bases, with 8 bases remaining between them. This CDR3 region has 13 residues. The CDR3 DNA sequence: TGCGCCAGCAGCTTGGTGGAGGACCAGCCCCAGCATTTT. Its translation is CASSLVEDQPQHF.